This T cell receptor beta chain was profiled in a study of T cell responses to AZD1222 COVID-19 vaccine. Regarding this clone: As yet, its antigen is unknown.

V lost 3 bases, J lost 4 bases, and 3 bases lay in between. The CDR3 contains 11 residues. CDR1 SGHTA and CDR2 FQGTGA come from the germline V gene. Study-wide points: Spike-wide coverage was observed for vaccine-associated CD4 TCRs, with dominant responses at 160-218 and 743-854.

TCRdb's copy holds only in-frame clones and misses some; the assay was immunoSEQ multiplex PCR. The sample yields around 200,000 clones, 70% to 90% seen once. The receptor comes from an adult who received the AZD1222 COVID-19 vaccine. The sequencing used peripheral blood, collected 28 days after the second AZD1222 dose. J is TRBJ2-5 and V is TRBV7-3, with unresolved D. In nucleotides, the CDR3 is TGTGCCAGCAGCTTTAGAGAGACCCAGTACTTC. Residues: CASSFRETQYF.